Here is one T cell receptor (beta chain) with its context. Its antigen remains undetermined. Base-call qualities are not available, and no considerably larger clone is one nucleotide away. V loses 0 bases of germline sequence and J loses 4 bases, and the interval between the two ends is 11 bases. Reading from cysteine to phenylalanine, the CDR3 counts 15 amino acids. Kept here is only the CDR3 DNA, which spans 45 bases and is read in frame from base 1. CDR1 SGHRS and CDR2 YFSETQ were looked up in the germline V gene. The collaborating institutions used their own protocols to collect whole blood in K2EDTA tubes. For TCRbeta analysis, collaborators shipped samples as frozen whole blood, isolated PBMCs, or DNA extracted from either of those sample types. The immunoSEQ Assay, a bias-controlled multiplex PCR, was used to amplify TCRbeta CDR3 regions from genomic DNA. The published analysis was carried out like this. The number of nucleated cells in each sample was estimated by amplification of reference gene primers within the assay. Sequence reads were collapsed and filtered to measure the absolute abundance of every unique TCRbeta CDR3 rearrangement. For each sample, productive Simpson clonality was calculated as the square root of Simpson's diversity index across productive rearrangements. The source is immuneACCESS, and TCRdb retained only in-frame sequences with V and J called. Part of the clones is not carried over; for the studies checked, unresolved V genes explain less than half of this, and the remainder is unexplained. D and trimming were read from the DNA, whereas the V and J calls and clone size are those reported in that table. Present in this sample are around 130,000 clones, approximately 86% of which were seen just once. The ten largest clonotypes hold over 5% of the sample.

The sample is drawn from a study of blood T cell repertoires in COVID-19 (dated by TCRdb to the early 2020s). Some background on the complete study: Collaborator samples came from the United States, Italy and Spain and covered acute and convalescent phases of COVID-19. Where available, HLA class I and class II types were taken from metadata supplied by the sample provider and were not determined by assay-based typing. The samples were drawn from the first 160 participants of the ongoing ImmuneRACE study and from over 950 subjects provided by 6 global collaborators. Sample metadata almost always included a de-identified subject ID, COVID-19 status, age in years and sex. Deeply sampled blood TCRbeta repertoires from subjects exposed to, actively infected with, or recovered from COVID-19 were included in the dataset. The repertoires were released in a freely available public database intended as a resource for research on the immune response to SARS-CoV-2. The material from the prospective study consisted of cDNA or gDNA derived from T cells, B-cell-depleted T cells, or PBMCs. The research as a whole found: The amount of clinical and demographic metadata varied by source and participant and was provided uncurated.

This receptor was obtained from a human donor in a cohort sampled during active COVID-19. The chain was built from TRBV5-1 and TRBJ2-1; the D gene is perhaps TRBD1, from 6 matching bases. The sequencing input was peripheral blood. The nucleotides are TGCGCCAGCAGCTTGGGGACAGTTACATACAATGAGCAGTTCTTC. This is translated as CASSLGTVTYNEQFF.